These 17 T cell receptor beta chains originate from one sample sequenced in a study of T cells in Graves' hyperthyroidism and ophthalmopathy. What was amplified from RNA transcripts were TCR beta CDR3 regions. TCR CDR3 underwent first-round RT-PCR with the HTBI primer set. MiXCR was run by TCRdb on the multiplex PCR reads, yielding one entry per CDR3 protein. This table has roughly 600,000 distinct CDR3 sequences, approximately 14% appearing once. Sample: blood. These receptors were collected from a woman aged 45 to 65 with Graves' ophthalmopathy.

This clonotype was recorded many times. This chain uses TRBV28 with TRBJ2-1; no clear D gene. Trimming cost V 5 bases and J 2 bases, with 13 bases left between them. Germline V gene lookup returns CDR1 MDHEN and CDR2 SYDVKM. This CDR3 spans 15 amino acids. The CDR3 reads CASSPPWSPYNEQFF. Here the CDR3 DNA reads TGTGCCAGCAGTCCGCCGTGGAGCCCCTACAATGAGCAGTTCTTC.

This clonotype was observed many times. This chain uses TRBV2 with TRBJ2-7; 10 bases line up with TRBD2. Germline V gene sequence: CDR1 SNHLY, CDR2 FYNNEI. V shed 7 bases and J 1 base; nucleotides not matched to a gene: 7. The CDR3 consists of 15 residues. This CDR3 reads CASKIRTSGSYEQYF. Here the CDR3 DNA reads TGTGCCAGCAAGATCAGGACTAGCGGATCCTACGAGCAGTACTTC.

This clonotype was seen many times. V gene TRBV7-2 combines with J gene TRBJ1-5; 8 bases line up with TRBD1. The CDR3 spans 14 residues. V shed 5 bases, J shed 5 bases, and the junction held 5 bases outside the gene matches. Germline V gives CDR1 SGHTA, CDR2 FQGNSA. DNA for the CDR3: TGTGCCAGCAGCATCAACAGGGGGGATCAGCCCCAGCATTTT. It encodes CASSINRGDQPQHF.

At least ten counts were recorded for this clonotype. The chain links TRBV2 to TRBJ1-6; D uncertain. The V and J ends lost 8 bases and 12 bases respectively, with 17 bases between them. CDR1 and CDR2 (germline): SNHLY, FYNNEI. The CDR3 consists of 13 residues. In DNA form, the CDR3 reads TGTGCCAGCCATGTGGGGAGGGAGATACCCCTCCACTTT. This encodes CASHVGREIPLHF.

This rearrangement joins TRBV6-2 or TRBV6-3 to TRBJ2-1; 9 bases line up with TRBD2. Per the germline V gene, CDR1 is MNHEY and CDR2 is SVGEGT. The CDR3 consists of 17 residues. The V segment lost 6 bases and the J segment 0 bases; nucleotides outside the gene matches: 9. The CDR3 here is CASSLQWTSASYNEQFF. The DNA for the CDR3 is TGTGCCAGCAGCTTACAATGGACTAGCGCCTCCTACAATGAGCAGTTCTTC.

This clonotype was counted many times. The chain combines TRBV7-2 with TRBJ2-7; D might be TRBD1 or TRBD2, each matching 5 bases. The CDR3 has 15 amino acids. Germline lookup yields CDR1 SGHTA and CDR2 FQGNSA. V lost 1 base and J 4 bases, leaving 14 bases between the germline ends. CDR3 DNA: TGTGCCAGCAGCTTAGTGGGGGTAAGAAGATACGAGCAGTACTTC. This encodes CASSLVGVRRYEQYF.

Many counts were recorded for this clonotype. V usage is TRBV18 and J usage is TRBJ2-3; D gene unclear. The germline V gene encodes CDR1 KGHSH and CDR2 LQKENI. There are 16 residues in the CDR3. Trimming removed 1 base from V and 2 bases from J, with 13 bases in between. In nucleotides, the CDR3 is TGTGCCAGCTCACCACTGTCAGTGGGAAACACAGATACGCAGTATTTT. Its protein product is CASSPLSVGNTDTQYF.

This clonotype occurred many times. The chain carries TRBV10-3 and TRBJ2-7; the match to TRBD1 covers 8 bases. J lost 4 bases, V lost 3 bases, and 2 bases had no gene match. Germline V gives CDR1 ENHRY, CDR2 SYGVKD. The CDR3 is 13 residues long. In DNA, the CDR3 is TGTGCCATCAGTGACAGGGGGCAATACGAGCAGTACTTC. Its protein product is CAISDRGQYEQYF.

This clonotype was observed at least ten times. This sequence joins TRBV2 and TRBJ2-1; D is possibly TRBD2 (6 bases). The ends were cut back, 4 bases at V and 0 bases at J, with 13 bases in the middle. The germline V gene encodes CDR1 SNHLY and CDR2 FYNNEI. This CDR3 has 16 amino acids. The CDR3: CASSGQRLVSYNEQFF. For the CDR3, the DNA is TGTGCCAGCAGTGGCCAAAGACTAGTCTCCTACAATGAGCAGTTCTTC.

The sample holds a few counts of this clonotype. V and J are TRBV5-1 and TRBJ2-2; D not resolved. V dropped 2 bases and J dropped 4 bases, with 9 bases sitting between them. Germline V gene data show CDR1 as SGHRS and CDR2 as YFSETQ. The CDR3 runs 14 residues. CDR3 protein: CASSFSLPTGELFF. CDR3 coding DNA: TGCGCCAGCAGCTTTTCCTTACCCACCGGGGAGCTGTTTTTT.

J is TRBJ2-5 and V is TRBV20-1, with D maybe TRBD2 (7 bases). Germline assignment: CDR1 DFQATT and CDR2 SNEGSKA (reference sequence). This CDR3 contains 16 residues. The germline V and J ends were trimmed by 3 bases and 4 bases, with 21 bases remaining between them. CDR3 residues: CSASPPRGAGAETQYF. CDR3 sequence (DNA): TGCAGTGCTAGTCCCCCTCGGGGGGCCGGGGCAGAGACCCAGTACTTC.

This clonotype was found many times. The V and J genes are TRBV12-5 and TRBJ1-3, with D unclear. From germline, CDR1 is LGHNT and CDR2 FRNRAP. V gave up 10 bases and J gave up 0 bases, with 13 bases separating them. The CDR3 has 14 amino acids. CDR3 sequence (DNA): TGTGCTACTCGGAGAGGGAACTCTGGAAACACCATATATTTT. It is translated as CATRRGNSGNTIYF.

This clonotype was detected only a few times. This sequence joins TRBV11-2 and TRBJ1-1; 10 nucleotides line up with TRBD1. This CDR3 contains 16 residues. Germline V lookup: CDR1 SGHAT, CDR2 FQNNGV. V was pared by 7 bases and J by 1 base, with 9 bases of the junction left unmatched. The CDR3 DNA sequence: TGTGCCAGCACCCTAAGGACAGGGGGAGGGAACACTGAAGCTTTCTTT. Its protein product is CASTLRTGGGNTEAFF.

This clonotype was counted a few times. The rearrangement links TRBV7-9 to TRBJ2-5; D is uncertain. V was pared by 1 base and J by 0 bases, with 6 bases between. The germline gives CDR1 SEHNR, CDR2 FQNEAQ (reference sequence). The CDR3 runs to 14 residues. The CDR3 region has the DNA TGTGCCAGCAGCTTAGGGCCGGACCAAGAGACCCAGTACTTC. Encoded protein: CASSLGPDQETQYF.

This clonotype was seen ten or more times. The V gene is TRBV12-3 or TRBV12-4, the J gene TRBJ2-3, with 12 bases identical to TRBD2. The V segment lost 6 bases and the J segment 10 bases; nucleotides outside the gene matches: 14. The CDR3 runs 16 residues. Written as DNA, the CDR3 is TGTGCCAGCAGCCGAACTAGCGGGAGGCCCTCAGGGTCGCAGTATTTT. Its protein product is CASSRTSGRPSGSQYF.

This clonotype appeared many times. This sequence joins TRBV14 and TRBJ2-7; D gene unclear. Trimming took off 1 base at V and 1 base at J, with 8 bases between the two ends. Germline lookup yields CDR1 SGHDN and CDR2 FVKESK. The CDR3 has 14 amino acids. The CDR3 coding sequence is TGTGCCAGCAGCCAAGGACGCCGGTCCTACGAGCAGTACTTC. Translating gives CASSQGRRSYEQYF.

This clonotype occurred once. One base away lies a much larger clone, so this may be a sequencing read error. The CDR3 here is CASSPHRGLGSRNEQFF. In nucleotides, the CDR3 is TGTGCCAGCAGCCCGCACAGGGGGCTTGGGTCACGCAATGAGCAGTTCTTC. J is TRBJ2-1 and V is TRBV3-1; 9 bases agree with TRBD1. V lost 4 bases and J lost 6; bases outside the gene matches: 13. The germline gives CDR1 LGHDT, CDR2 YNNKEL (reference sequence). CDR3 length: 17 residues.